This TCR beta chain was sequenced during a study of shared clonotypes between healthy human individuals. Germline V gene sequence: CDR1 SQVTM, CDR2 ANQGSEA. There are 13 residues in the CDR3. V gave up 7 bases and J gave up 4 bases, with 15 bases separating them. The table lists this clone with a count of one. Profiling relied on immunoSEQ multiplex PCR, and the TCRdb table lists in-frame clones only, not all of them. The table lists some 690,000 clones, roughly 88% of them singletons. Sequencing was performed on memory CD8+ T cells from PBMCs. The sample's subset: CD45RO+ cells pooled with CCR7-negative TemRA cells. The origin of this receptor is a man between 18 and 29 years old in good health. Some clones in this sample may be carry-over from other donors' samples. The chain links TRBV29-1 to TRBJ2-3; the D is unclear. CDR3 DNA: TGCAGCGGATGGGCTGGTGGGGCAGATACGCAGTATTTT. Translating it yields CSGWAGGADTQYF.